This T cell receptor (beta chain) was sequenced for a study of tumor-infiltrating lymphocytes in primary liver carcinoma. Whole-study findings and limits: With p = 0.039, the top-250-clone fraction in tumors significantly exceeded that in blood.

Between roughly 17 and 30 mg of unsorted bulk tissue served as the source from which RNA and DNA were co-extracted. The CDR3 spans 16 residues, counting both ends. Germline V lookup: CDR1 MNHNS, CDR2 SASEGT. From 500 ng of total RNA, TCR beta-specific cDNA was reverse-transcribed using a constant-region primer. For TCR beta, libraries were produced by three nested multiplex PCR rounds using slightly modified ARM-PCR. The first two PCR rounds used TRBV1-TRBV30 forward primers with a C-beta reverse primer, about 10 cycles each. TCRdb used MiXCR to reprocess the multiplex PCR reads, holding one entry per CDR3 protein. The sample consists of about 99,000 distinct CDR3 sequences, approximately 71% of them appearing once. Comment on this clonotype: No antigen is known for it. Because the CDR3 is missing its conserved closing phenylalanine or tryptophan, this is likely a read error. It is unclear where the CDR3 begins or ends on the DNA, so no DNA is shown, and the CDR3 is as TCRdb lists it.

The sample taken for sequencing was liver tumor tissue from sampling region 5. Subset defined: tumor region T5, tumor centre. The sequence was collected from a woman aged 60-75 years with primary liver carcinoma and hepatitis B virus infection. V gene TRBV6-1 combines with J gene TRBJ2-7; TRBD1 is taken as the D call from the table, unchecked against the DNA. The CDR3 loop is CASSLDYRKRVHEQYL.